This record looks at one TCR beta chain sequence and its context. CDR1 and CDR2 from the germline V gene are SGHDN and FVKESK. CDR3 length equals 13 residues. V dropped 4 bases and J dropped 10; count of bases not matched to a gene: 9. Each subset's genomic DNA was split evenly across several immunoSEQ plates. Some clones are missing from TCRdb's copy, which holds only in-frame ones; the method was immunoSEQ multiplex PCR. Here the sample spans about 1.5 million clones, 98% being singletons. This specimen comes from a study of shared clonotypes between healthy human individuals. V gene TRBV14 combines with J gene TRBJ1-1; 7 nucleotides align to TRBD1. The origin of this receptor is a man in his thirties or forties in good health. Input material: naive CD4+ T cells sorted from blood. Stated subset: CD45RA+ positively selected. In DNA, the CDR3 is TGTGCCAGCAGCCCGACAGGGAGACCCGCAGCTTTCTTT. This encodes CASSPTGRPAAFF.